The 8 T cell receptor beta chains given below trace back to one sample, sequenced in a study of T cells in localized non-small cell lung cancer. Clones were sequenced by immunoSEQ multiplex PCR, and TCRdb holds only the in-frame ones, with some missing. The data contain some 29,000 clones, about 87% of them singletons. Sequenced material: peripheral blood, taken before any cancer treatment. These receptors all come from a woman between 18 and 55 years old with stage I lung adenocarcinoma.

The chain has TRBV11-3 and TRBJ2-7; D is uncertain. The length of the CDR3 is 13 residues. Germline-derived CDR1 and CDR2 are SGHNT and YENEEA. Between the trimmed V and J ends, which lost 1 base and 3 bases, there was a span of 7 bases. CDR3 DNA sequence: TGTGCCAGCAGCTTAGGTACAGACTACGAGCAGTACTTC. Residues: CASSLGTDYEQYF.

This rearrangement joins TRBV29-1 to TRBJ2-7, with D possibly matching TRBD1 (6 bases). The CDR3 length is 14 residues. Germline V gene data show CDR1 as SQVTM and CDR2 as ANQGSEA. V lost 3 bases to trimming and J lost 3 bases, with 15 bases between them. CDR3 sequence reads: CSVESPGHHYEQYF. For the CDR3, the DNA is TGCAGCGTTGAGTCCCCGGGACACCACTACGAGCAGTACTTC.

The rearrangement links TRBV5-6 to TRBJ2-7; D is unresolved. The CDR3 extends over 13 amino acids. The germline V and J ends were trimmed by 4 bases and 3 bases, with 11 bases remaining between them. Germline values: CDR1 SGHDT, CDR2 YYEEEE. The CDR3 loop reads CASSVRPSYEQYF. Written as DNA, the CDR3 is TGTGCCAGCAGCGTCCGACCGAGCTACGAGCAGTACTTC.

The chain recombines TRBV28 with TRBJ2-7, with D tentatively TRBD1 (6 bases). The CDR3 has 13 residues. CDR1 is MDHEN and CDR2 is SYDVKM in the germline V gene. The germline V and J ends were trimmed by 6 bases and 2 bases, with 11 bases remaining between them. CDR3 in DNA: TGTGCCAGCAGGGGACAAGACACCTACGAGCAGTACTTC. Protein product: CASRGQDTYEQYF.

This clone was seen only once. This rearrangement joins TRBV9 to TRBJ2-5; D tentatively fits TRBD1 or TRBD2 (6 bases each). The CDR3 is 15 amino acids. CDR1 is SGDLS and CDR2 is YYNGEE in the germline V gene. V was trimmed by 0 bases and J by 4 bases, leaving 13 bases between them. CDR3 protein: CASSVDGGGGETQYF. The CDR3 DNA is TGTGCCAGCAGCGTAGACGGCGGAGGGGGAGAGACCCAGTACTTC.

CDR3 sequence reads: CASSIGQGGQETQYF. The CDR3 DNA reads as TGTGCCAGTAGTATTGGACAGGGTGGACAAGAGACCCAGTACTTC. The chain couples TRBV19 to TRBJ2-5; 8 nucleotides align to TRBD1. CDR3 length: 15 amino acids. Germline CDR1 reads LNHDA; CDR2 reads SQIVND (reference sequence). V was pared by 3 bases and J by 2 bases, with 5 bases of the junction left unmatched. The full variable domain, in which reference TRBV19 and TRBJ2-5 provide the parts outside the CDR3, is DGGITQSPKYLFRKEGQNVTLSCEQNLNHDAMYWYRQDPGQGLRLIYYSQIVNDFQKGDIAEGYSVSREKKESFPLTVTSAQKNPTAFYLCASSIGQGGQETQYFGPGTRLLVL.

V usage is TRBV15 and J usage is TRBJ1-1; 7 bases are shared with TRBD1. CDR1 is LNHNV and CDR2 is YYDKDF in the germline V gene (reference sequence). Losses at the gene ends were 0 bases for V and 4 bases for J; bases not matched to a gene: 14. The CDR3 covers 18 residues. The CDR3 DNA is TGTGCCACCAGCAGAGATTGGGTCAGGGGGGCTACGGGCACTGAAGCTTTCTTT. Encoded protein: CATSRDWVRGATGTEAFF.

The V call is TRBV2, the J call TRBJ1-5, with D hard to call. The CDR3 is made up of 13 amino acids. Trimming left V 6 bases short and J 5 bases short, with 11 bases between. In germline, CDR1 is SNHLY, CDR2 FYNNEI. The CDR3 is CASRAERDQPQHF. Here the CDR3 DNA reads TGTGCCAGCAGGGCAGAGAGGGATCAGCCCCAGCATTTT.